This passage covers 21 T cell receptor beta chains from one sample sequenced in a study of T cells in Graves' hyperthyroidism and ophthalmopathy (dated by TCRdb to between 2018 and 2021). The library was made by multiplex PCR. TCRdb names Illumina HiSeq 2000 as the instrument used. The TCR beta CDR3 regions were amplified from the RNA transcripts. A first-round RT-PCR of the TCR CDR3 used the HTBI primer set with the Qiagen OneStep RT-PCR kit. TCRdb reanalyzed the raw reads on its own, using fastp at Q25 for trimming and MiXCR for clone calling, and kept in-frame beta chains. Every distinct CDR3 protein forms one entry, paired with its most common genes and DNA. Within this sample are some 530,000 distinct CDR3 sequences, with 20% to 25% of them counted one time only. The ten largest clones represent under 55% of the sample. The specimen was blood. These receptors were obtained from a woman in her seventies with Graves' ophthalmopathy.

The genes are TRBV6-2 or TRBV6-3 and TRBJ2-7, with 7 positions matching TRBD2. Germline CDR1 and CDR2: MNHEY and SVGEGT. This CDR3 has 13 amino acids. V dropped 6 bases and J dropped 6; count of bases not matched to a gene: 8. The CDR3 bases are TGTGCCAGCAGAGGACTAGGCAGTAGCGAGCAGTACTTC. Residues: CASRGLGSSEQYF.

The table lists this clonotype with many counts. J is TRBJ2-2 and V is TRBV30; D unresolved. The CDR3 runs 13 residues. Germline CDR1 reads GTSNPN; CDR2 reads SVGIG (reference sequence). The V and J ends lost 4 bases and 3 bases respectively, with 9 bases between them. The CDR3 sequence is CAWTPHYTGELFF. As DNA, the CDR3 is TGTGCCTGGACGCCGCACTACACCGGGGAGCTGTTTTTT. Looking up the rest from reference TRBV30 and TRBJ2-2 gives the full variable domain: SQTIHQWPATLVQPVGSPLSLECTVEGTSNPNLYWYRQAAGRGLQLLFYSVGIGQISSEVPQNLSASRPQDRQFILSSKKLLLSDSGFYLCAWTPHYTGELFFGEGSRLTVL.

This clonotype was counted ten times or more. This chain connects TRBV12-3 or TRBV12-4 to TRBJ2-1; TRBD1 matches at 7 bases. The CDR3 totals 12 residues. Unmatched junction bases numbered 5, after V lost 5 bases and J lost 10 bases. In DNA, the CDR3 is TGTGCCAGCAGTCGGGACAGACAGGAGCAGTTCTTC. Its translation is CASSRDRQEQFF.

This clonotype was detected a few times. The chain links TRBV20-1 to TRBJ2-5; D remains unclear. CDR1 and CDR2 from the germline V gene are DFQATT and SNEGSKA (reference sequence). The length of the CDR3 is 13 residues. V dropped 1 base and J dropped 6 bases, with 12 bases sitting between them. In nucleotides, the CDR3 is TGCAGTGCTAGAGCTCCTAATTGGAAGACCCAGTACTTC. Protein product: CSARAPNWKTQYF.

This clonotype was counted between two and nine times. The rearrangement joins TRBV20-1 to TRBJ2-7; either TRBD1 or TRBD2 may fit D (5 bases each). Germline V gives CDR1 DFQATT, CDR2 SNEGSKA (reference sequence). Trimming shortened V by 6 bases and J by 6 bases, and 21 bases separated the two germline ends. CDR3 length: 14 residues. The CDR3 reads CSAAPGRPFTEQYF. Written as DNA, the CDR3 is TGCAGTGCAGCCCCGGGACGCCCGTTCACCGAGCAGTACTTC.

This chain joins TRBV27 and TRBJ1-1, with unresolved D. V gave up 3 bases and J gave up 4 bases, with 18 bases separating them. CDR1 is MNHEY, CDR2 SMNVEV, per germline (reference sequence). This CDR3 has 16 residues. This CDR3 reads CASSFHGVGMSTEAFF. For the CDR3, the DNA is TGTGCCAGCAGTTTTCACGGGGTAGGTATGAGCACTGAAGCTTTCTTT.

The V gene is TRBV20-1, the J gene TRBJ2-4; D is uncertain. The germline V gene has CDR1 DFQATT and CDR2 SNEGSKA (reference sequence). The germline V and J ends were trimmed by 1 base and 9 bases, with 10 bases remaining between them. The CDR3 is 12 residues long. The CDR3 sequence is CSARGLGGIQYF. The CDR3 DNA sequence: TGCAGTGCTAGAGGGCTGGGTGGCATTCAGTACTTC.

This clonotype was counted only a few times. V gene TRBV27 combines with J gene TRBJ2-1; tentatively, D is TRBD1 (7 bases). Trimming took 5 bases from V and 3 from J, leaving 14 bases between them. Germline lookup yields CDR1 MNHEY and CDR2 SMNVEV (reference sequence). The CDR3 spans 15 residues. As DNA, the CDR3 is TGTGCCAGCAGTCCCAGGGGGACTTTCTACAATGAGCAGTTCTTC. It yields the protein CASSPRGTFYNEQFF.

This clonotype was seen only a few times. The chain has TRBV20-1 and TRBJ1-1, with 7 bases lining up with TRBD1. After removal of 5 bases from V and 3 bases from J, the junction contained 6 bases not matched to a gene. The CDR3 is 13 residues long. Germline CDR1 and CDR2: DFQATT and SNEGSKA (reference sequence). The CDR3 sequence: CSAHRGWYTEAFF. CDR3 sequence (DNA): TGCAGTGCTCACAGGGGTTGGTACACTGAAGCTTTCTTT.

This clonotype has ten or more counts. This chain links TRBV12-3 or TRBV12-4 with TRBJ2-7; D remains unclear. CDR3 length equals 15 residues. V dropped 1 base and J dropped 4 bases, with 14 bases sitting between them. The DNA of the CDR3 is TGTGCCAGCAGTTTAGACCCCCGTACGGCTTACGAGCAGTACTTC. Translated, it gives CASSLDPRTAYEQYF.

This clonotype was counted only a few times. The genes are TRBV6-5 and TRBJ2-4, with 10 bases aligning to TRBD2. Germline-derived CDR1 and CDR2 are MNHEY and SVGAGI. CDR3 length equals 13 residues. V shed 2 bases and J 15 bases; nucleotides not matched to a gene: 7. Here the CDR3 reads CASSYRRGTSAYF. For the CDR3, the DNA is TGTGCCAGCAGTTACCGCCGGGGGACTAGCGCGTACTTC.

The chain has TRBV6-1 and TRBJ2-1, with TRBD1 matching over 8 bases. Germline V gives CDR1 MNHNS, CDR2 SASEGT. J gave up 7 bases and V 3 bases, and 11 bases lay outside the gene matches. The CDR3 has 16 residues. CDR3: CASSDPLGQGWNEQFF. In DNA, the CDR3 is TGTGCCAGCAGTGATCCACTCGGACAGGGCTGGAATGAGCAGTTCTTC.

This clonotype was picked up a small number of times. This chain's CDR3 is CASSQVQRLNYGYTF. Here the CDR3 DNA reads TGTGCCAGCAGCCAAGTACAGCGGCTAAACTATGGCTACACCTTC. The chain recombines TRBV3-1 with TRBJ1-2; no firm D call. This CDR3 has 15 residues. The V gene lost 1 base and the J gene lost 2 bases, with 11 bases spanning the gap. Germline V gene sequence: CDR1 LGHDT, CDR2 YNNKEL (reference sequence).

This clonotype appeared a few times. The CDR3 sequence: CSAEISGSRADTQYF. In nucleotides, the CDR3 is TGCAGTGCGGAGATTAGCGGGAGTCGGGCAGATACGCAGTATTTT. V is TRBV20-1 and J is TRBJ2-3; 9 bases line up with TRBD2. The length of the CDR3 is 15 residues. Trimming at V came to 6 bases and at J to 4 bases, leaving 11 bases not matched to a gene. CDR1 and CDR2 (germline): DFQATT, SNEGSKA (reference sequence).

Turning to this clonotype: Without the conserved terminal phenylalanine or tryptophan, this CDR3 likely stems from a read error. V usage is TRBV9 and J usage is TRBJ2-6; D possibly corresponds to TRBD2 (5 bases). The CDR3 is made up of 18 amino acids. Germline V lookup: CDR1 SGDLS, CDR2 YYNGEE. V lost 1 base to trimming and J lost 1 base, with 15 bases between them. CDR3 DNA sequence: TGTGCCAGCAGCGTAACCATCACGAGGGAGTCTGGGGCCAACGTCCTGACTTCC. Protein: CASSVTITRESGANVLTS.

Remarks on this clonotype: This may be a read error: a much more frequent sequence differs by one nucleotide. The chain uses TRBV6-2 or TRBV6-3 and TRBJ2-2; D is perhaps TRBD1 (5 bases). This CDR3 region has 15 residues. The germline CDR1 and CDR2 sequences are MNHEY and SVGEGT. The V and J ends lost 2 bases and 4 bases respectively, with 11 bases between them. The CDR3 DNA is TGTGCCAGCAGTTACCCACAGGCCCCCACCGGGGAGCTGTTTTTT. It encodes CASSYPQAPTGELFF.

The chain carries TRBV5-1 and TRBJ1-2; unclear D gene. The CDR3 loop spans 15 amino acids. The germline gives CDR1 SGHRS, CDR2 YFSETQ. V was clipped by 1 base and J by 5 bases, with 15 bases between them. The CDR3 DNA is TGCGCCAGCAGCTTGCTGACGGCCCAAAGTTATGGCTACACCTTC. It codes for CASSLLTAQSYGYTF.

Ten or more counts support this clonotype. Here the CDR3 DNA reads TGTGCCAGCACTCCAGGCGAGACCCAGTACTTC. Translation: CASTPGETQYF. The genes are TRBV2 and TRBJ2-5, with D hard to call. Germline CDR1 and CDR2: SNHLY and FYNNEI. The V end was cut by 7 bases, the J end by 5 bases, with 8 bases between. There are 11 residues in the CDR3.

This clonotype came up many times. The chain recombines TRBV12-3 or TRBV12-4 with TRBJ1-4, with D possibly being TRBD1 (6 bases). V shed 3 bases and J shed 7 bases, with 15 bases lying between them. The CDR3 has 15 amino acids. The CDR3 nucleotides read TGTGCCAGCAGTTTCGGCTGGGGGCCGGTTGAAAAACTGTTTTTT. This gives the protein CASSFGWGPVEKLFF.

CDR3 sequence: CACPGGRRNTEAFF. The CDR3, as DNA: TGTGCCTGTCCGGGAGGCCGGAGAAACACTGAAGCTTTCTTT. The chain joins TRBV30 to TRBJ1-1; no reliable D call. Germline assignment: CDR1 GTSNPN and CDR2 SVGIG (reference sequence). Trimming took 6 bases from V and 2 from J, leaving 16 bases between them. This CDR3 is 14 amino acids long.

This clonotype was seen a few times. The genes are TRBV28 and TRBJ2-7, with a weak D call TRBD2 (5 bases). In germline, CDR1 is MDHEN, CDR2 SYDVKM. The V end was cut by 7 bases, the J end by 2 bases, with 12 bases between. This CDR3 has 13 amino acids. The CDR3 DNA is TGTGCCAGCACCTCCGGGATTCCCTACGAGCAGTACTTC. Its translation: CASTSGIPYEQYF.